Sequencing of this T cell receptor (beta chain) was carried out in a study of T cells after yellow fever vaccination. General study results and limits: A small proportion of clonotypes was detected in both the CD4 and CD8 compartments. Abundant bulk-derived clonotypes could contaminate FACS-sorted repertoires.

CDR3 length: 15 amino acids. The germline V gene has CDR1 MNHEY and CDR2 SMNVEV (reference sequence). V lost 3 bases, J lost 5 bases, and 9 bases stayed unmatched. There are many counts of this clonotype. The antigen remains unidentified. They built TCR cDNA with 5'RACE template switching, a step that put in a universal primer site and UMIs. TCRdb itself ran the 5' RACE reads through MiXCR, one entry per CDR3 protein. Of 99,000 or so distinct CDR3 sequences listed, 5.8% are singletons. The sequence was collected from a man between 18 and 35 years old who received the YFV17D yellow fever vaccine. Here the sequenced sample was CD8+ T cells sorted from PBMCs, taken 10 days after the yellow fever booster vaccination. V is TRBV27 and J is TRBJ2-7, with TRBD1 matching 8 bases. CDR3 sequence (DNA): TGTGCCAGCAGTTTTGCGGGCACGACAGGGGACGAGCAGTACTTC. Encoded protein: CASSFAGTTGDEQYF.